Listed below are T cell receptor beta chains from one sample, sequenced in a study of T cell responses to AZD1222 COVID-19 vaccine. Clones were sequenced by immunoSEQ multiplex PCR, and TCRdb holds only the in-frame ones, with some missing. The table has roughly 160,000 clones, 75% to 90% seen once. The material was peripheral blood, obtained on day 0 of AZD1222 vaccination. The receptors derive from an adult in good health. CDR3s include the opening cysteine and the closing phenylalanine or tryptophan. A D gene is named only where the DNA matches it firmly. Rows may omit the clone size; those that give it use once, few, many or a size class.

CASSFDRGYNEQFF TGTGCCAGCAGCTTCGACAGGGGCTACAATGAGCAGTTCTTC TRBJ2-1 TRBD1 TRBV7-2 once
CASGLVINGQGNGYTF TGTGCTAGTGGTTTGGTGATCAATGGACAGGGGAATGGCTACACCTTC TRBJ1-2 TRBD1 TRBV12-5 NA
CASSFPEGQGNGYTF TGTGCCAGCAGTTTCCCGGAGGGACAGGGAAATGGCTACACCTTC TRBJ1-2 TRBD1 TRBV28 NA
CASSQEVSSWETQYF TGCGCCAGCAGCCAAGAGGTCTCTAGCTGGGAGACCCAGTACTTC TRBJ2-5 NA TRBV4-3 NA
CSVPGRGRGLEEKLFF TGCAGCGTTCCTGGCCGGGGGCGCGGGTTGGAGGAAAAACTGTTTTTT TRBJ1-4 NA TRBV29-1 NA
CASSQRSSGAYNGQFF TGTGCCAGCAGCCAACGCAGCTCGGGGGCCTACAATGGGCAGTTCTTC TRBJ2-1 NA TRBV4-2 NA
CASSQPRGYTF TGTGCCAGCAGCCAGCCCAGGGGCTACACCTTC TRBJ1-2 NA TRBV9 NA
CASSPLAGLETQYF TGTGCCAGCTCACCGCTAGCGGGGCTAGAGACCCAGTACTTC TRBJ2-5 TRBD2 TRBV18 NA
CAGSVGDINQPQHF TGTGCCGGCAGTGTGGGGGACATCAATCAGCCCCAGCATTTT TRBJ1-5 NA TRBV2 NA
CSVERTGSNTEAFF TGCAGCGTTGAACGTACAGGGTCGAACACTGAAGCTTTCTTT TRBJ1-1 NA TRBV29-1 once
CASSPGTGVDTQYF TGCGCCAGCAGCCCCGGGACAGGGGTTGATACGCAGTATTTT TRBJ2-3 TRBD1 TRBV5-1 NA
CASSPRTVPNTEAFF TGTGCCAGCAGCCCCAGGACAGTTCCGAACACTGAAGCTTTCTTT TRBJ1-1 NA TRBV7-2 NA
CASSGSSHEQYF TGTGCCAGCAGTGGGAGTAGCCACGAGCAGTACTTC TRBJ2-7 NA TRBV2 NA
CASSEAQAGDYGYTF TGTGCCAGCAGTGAAGCGCAGGCAGGGGATTATGGCTACACCTTC TRBJ1-2 NA TRBV6-1 NA
CASCSWTEAFF TGTGCCAGTTGTTCCTGGACTGAAGCTTTCTTT TRBJ1-1 NA TRBV19 NA
CASSVLGGDEKLFF TGTGCCAGCAGTGTCCTCGGGGGCGATGAAAAACTGTTTTTT TRBJ1-4 NA TRBV27 few
CASSPRGNAYEQYF TGCGCCAGCAGCCCCAGGGGGAATGCCTACGAGCAGTACTTC TRBJ2-7 TRBD1 TRBV5-1 NA
CASSLAGMNTEAFF TGCGCCAGCAGCTTGGCAGGCATGAACACTGAAGCTTTCTTT TRBJ1-1 NA TRBV5-1 few
CASSLTAGDYEQYF TGTGCCAGCAGCTTAACAGCGGGGGACTACGAGCAGTACTTC TRBJ2-7 TRBD2 TRBV11-2 NA
CASSFRRAANEKLFF TGTGCCAGCAGCTTCCGAAGGGCGGCTAATGAAAAACTGTTTTTT TRBJ1-4 NA TRBV7-2 NA
CASGGALVQETQYF TGTGCCAGCGGGGGGGCTTTGGTCCAAGAGACCCAGTACTTC TRBJ2-5 NA TRBV7-2 few
CASSPHRGRGNTIYF TGTGCCAGCAGCCCACACAGGGGGCGAGGAAACACCATATATTTT TRBJ1-3 TRBD1 TRBV11-2 few
CASSLPRRLASSTDTQYF TGTGCCAGCAGCTTACCCCGTAGACTAGCGAGTAGCACAGATACGCAGTATTTT TRBJ2-3 TRBD2 TRBV7-9 NA
CASSLWGQTAETQYF TGCGCCAGCAGCTTGTGGGGACAGACAGCGGAGACCCAGTACTTC TRBJ2-5 TRBD1 TRBV5-1 NA
CASSFQGGTEAFF TGTGCCAGCAGCTTCCAGGGAGGCACTGAAGCTTTCTTT TRBJ1-1 NA TRBV5-5 NA
CASNIPRGSNNQPQHF TGTGCCAGCAACATACCCAGGGGCTCGAATAATCAGCCCCAGCATTTT TRBJ1-5 NA TRBV28 NA
CASSQQSSGELFF TGTGCCAGCAGCCAACAGAGCTCCGGGGAGCTGTTTTTT TRBJ2-2 NA TRBV25-1 NA
CASSRQGLGNQPQHF TGTGCCAGCAGCAGGCAAGGGCTTGGGAATCAGCCCCAGCATTTT TRBJ1-5 NA TRBV5-5 NA
CASSLGPDPRQPQHF TGTGCCAGCAGCTTAGGGCCCGATCCCAGACAGCCCCAGCATTTT TRBJ1-5 NA TRBV7-8 NA
CASSGTDSPATNEKLFF TGTGCCAGCAGTGGAACGGACAGCCCTGCAACTAATGAAAAACTGTTTTTT TRBJ1-4 NA TRBV9 NA
CASSLASRTGTGANVLTF TGTGCCAGCAGCTTAGCCAGTCGTACAGGTACAGGGGCCAACGTCCTGACTTTC TRBJ2-6 NA TRBV7-8 NA
CASSPGLAGANEQYF TGTGCCAGCTCACCGGGACTAGCGGGGGCCAACGAGCAGTACTTC TRBJ2-7 TRBD2 TRBV18 NA
CASSPTGDRPKETQYF TGTGCCAGCAGTCCAACGGGGGACAGACCGAAAGAGACCCAGTACTTC TRBJ2-5 NA TRBV28 NA
CASSLGGPFF TGTGCCAGCAGCTTAGGGGGACCGTTCTTC TRBJ1-2 NA TRBV7-2 NA
CSVAPENENIQYF TGCAGCGTTGCTCCAGAAAATGAAAACATTCAGTACTTC TRBJ2-4 NA TRBV29-1 NA
CASSTYRVPNTEAFF TGTGCCAGCAGCACCTACAGGGTGCCGAACACTGAAGCTTTCTTT TRBJ1-1 NA TRBV5-6 NA
CASSNLPGLGPSDTQYF TGTGCCAGCAGCAACTTGCCGGGACTAGGTCCTTCAGATACGCAGTATTTT TRBJ2-3 TRBD2 TRBV9 NA
CASSPRGNYGYTF TGTGCCAGCTCACCACGGGGAAACTATGGCTACACCTTC TRBJ1-2 NA TRBV18 NA
CASRDRAGTGELFF TGTGCCAGCAGGGACAGGGCAGGCACCGGGGAGCTGTTTTTT TRBJ2-2 TRBD1 TRBV2 NA
CASSLRGGRGPQHF TGTGCCAGCAGCCTCAGGGGCGGGAGGGGGCCCCAGCATTTT TRBJ1-5 NA TRBV9 NA
CASSPTGGFHEQYF TGTGCCAGCTCACCGACAGGGGGCTTTCACGAGCAGTACTTC TRBJ2-7 TRBD1 TRBV18 NA
CAINPQGGTEAFF TGTGCCATCAATCCACAGGGGGGGACTGAAGCTTTCTTT TRBJ1-1 TRBD1 TRBV10-3 NA
CAIWKPGDTQYF TGTGCCATCTGGAAACCGGGGGATACGCAGTATTTT TRBJ2-3 NA TRBV10-3 NA
CASSIVIGVGGTGELFF TGTGCCAGCAGCATTGTCATAGGGGTGGGCGGCACCGGGGAGCTGTTTTTT TRBJ2-2 NA TRBV13 once